The 29 T cell receptor beta chains below all came from one sample that was sequenced in a study of blood T cell repertoires in COVID-19. Measured with immunoSEQ multiplex PCR; TCRdb has only the in-frame clones, and not every one. The table records 130,000 to 150,000 clones, under 90% of them present only once. What was sequenced was peripheral blood. The receptors were gathered from a human donor in a cohort sampled during active COVID-19.

The chain joins TRBV6-5 to TRBJ2-7; D not certain. V was trimmed by 6 bases and J by 2 bases, leaving 14 bases between them. The CDR3 is made up of 14 amino acids. CDR1 is MNHEY and CDR2 is SVGAGI in the germline V gene. CDR3 loop: CASRVPHTTYEQYF. The CDR3 DNA reads TGTGCCAGCAGGGTCCCTCACACAACCTACGAGCAGTACTTC.

J is TRBJ1-3 and V is TRBV19; no clear D gene. CDR1 and CDR2 (germline): LNHDA, SQIVND (reference sequence). The CDR3 is 16 amino acids. V was clipped by 5 bases and J by 0 bases, with 14 bases between them. Written as DNA, the CDR3 is TGTGCCAGTAGTCTCACCTTACAGAACTCTGGAAACACCATATATTTT. Translated, it gives CASSLTLQNSGNTIYF.

The J gene is TRBJ2-7, the V gene TRBV7-2, with TRBD2 as a possible D gene (5 bases). Trimming took 1 base from V and 1 from J, leaving 11 bases between them. Looked up from germline, CDR1 is SGHTA and CDR2 is FQGNSA. The CDR3 loop spans 15 amino acids. The CDR3 spells CASSLGWTRSYEQYF. DNA for the CDR3: TGTGCCAGCAGCTTAGGATGGACTCGGTCCTACGAGCAGTACTTC.

This clone was seen once. The chain employs TRBV28 and TRBJ1-1; D is unclear. Looked up from germline, CDR1 is MDHEN and CDR2 is SYDVKM. This CDR3 spans 15 amino acids. The ends were cut back, 5 bases at V and 0 bases at J, with 13 bases in the middle. The CDR3 DNA follows: TGTGCCAGCAGTAAACAGATGCTCGTGAACACTGAAGCTTTCTTT. It translates to CASSKQMLVNTEAFF.

V is TRBV27 and J is TRBJ2-5, with TRBD2 matching 13 bases. Germline V lookup: CDR1 MNHEY, CDR2 SMNVEV (reference sequence). The CDR3 is 18 residues long. The trim removed 5 bases at V and 0 bases at J, leaving 9 bases unmatched. The CDR3 sequence is CASSPRLAGGLYQETQYF. The CDR3 DNA reads as TGTGCCAGCAGTCCACGACTAGCGGGGGGCTTGTACCAAGAGACCCAGTACTTC.

The chain is built from TRBV7-9 and TRBJ2-7; 14 nucleotides agree with TRBD2. The CDR3 has 18 amino acids. The junction had 11 bases not matched to a gene; V was cut back by 2 bases and J by 5 bases. Germline CDR1 reads SEHNR; CDR2 reads FQNEAQ (reference sequence). Written as DNA, the CDR3 is TGTGCCAGCAGCTTAATAATGGGACTAGCGGGGGAAAAGGACGAGCAGTACTTC. Translation gives CASSLIMGLAGEKDEQYF.

This clone has just one count. The CDR3 nucleotides read TGTGCCAGCAGCCAGATAGAACCCACTGAAGCTTTCTTT. This encodes CASSQIEPTEAFF. V gene TRBV14 combines with J gene TRBJ1-1, with D uncertain. This CDR3 comprises 13 residues. Per the germline V gene, CDR1 is SGHDN and CDR2 is FVKESK. Trimming left V 3 bases short and J 4 bases short, with 9 bases between.

CDR3 sequence reads: CASSFTATEAFF. The CDR3 DNA follows: TGTGCCAGCAGCTTTACAGCCACTGAAGCTTTCTTT. The chain is built from TRBV11-2 and TRBJ1-1; unclear D gene. V was trimmed by 3 bases and J by 4 bases, leaving 6 bases between them. Germline CDR1 SGHAT, CDR2 FQNNGV. The CDR3 sequence is 12 residues long.

The chain carries TRBV5-1 and TRBJ1-3, with unresolved D. The CDR3 sequence is 13 residues long. Per germline, CDR1 SGHRS and CDR2 YFSETQ. Trimming stripped 0 bases from V and 4 bases from J, with 5 bases between. CDR3 sequence reads: CASSLEAGNTIYF. The CDR3 DNA follows: TGCGCCAGCAGCTTGGAAGCGGGAAACACCATATATTTT.

This chain joins TRBV5-6 and TRBJ2-7; a possible D gene is TRBD2 (7 bases). Trimming removed 2 bases at V and 1 base at J, with 16 bases between. CDR3 size: 16 residues. Germline CDR1 and CDR2: SGHDT and YYEEEE. As DNA, the CDR3 is TGTGCCAGCAGCTTTCGGGGGGCGCTGATATCCTACGAGCAGTACTTC. Its protein is CASSFRGALISYEQYF.

The rearrangement links TRBV6-5 to TRBJ1-1, with a weak D call TRBD1 (5 bases). Germline lookup yields CDR1 MNHEY and CDR2 SVGAGI. This CDR3 is 16 amino acids long. Deletions cut 1 base from V and 4 bases from J, with 16 bases between. CDR3 sequence reads: CASSYLTTALPTEAFF. As DNA, the CDR3 is TGTGCCAGCAGTTACTTAACGACAGCTCTTCCCACTGAAGCTTTCTTT.

This clone came up a few times. The V call is TRBV6-5, the J call TRBJ1-1, with D perhaps TRBD1 (6 bases). Trimming removed 0 bases at V and 1 base at J, with 9 bases between. The CDR3 spans 15 residues. Germline V gene lookup returns CDR1 MNHEY and CDR2 SVGAGI. CDR3 bases: TGTGCCAGCAGTTACTCGTCAGGGGAGAACACTGAAGCTTTCTTT. Its protein is CASSYSSGENTEAFF.

V and J are TRBV27 and TRBJ1-6, with D uncertain. The germline gives CDR1 MNHEY, CDR2 SMNVEV (reference sequence). Trimming took 5 bases from V and 8 from J, leaving 10 bases between them. The CDR3 has 13 amino acids. CDR3 amino acids: CASSRGYDSPLHF. DNA of the CDR3: TGTGCCAGCAGTAGAGGATATGATTCACCCCTCCACTTT.

This chain links TRBV14 with TRBJ1-1, with 12 bases matching TRBD1. The V gene's germline CDR1 is SGHDN and CDR2 FVKESK. J gave up 1 base and V 0 bases, and 15 bases lay outside the gene matches. The CDR3 runs 21 residues. The CDR3 nucleotides are TGTGCCAGCAGCCAAGACTTCACAAAGCGGGACAGGGGGCTCGGGAACACTGAAGCTTTCTTT. Translating gives CASSQDFTKRDRGLGNTEAFF.

The J gene is TRBJ2-1, the V gene TRBV7-2, with D perhaps TRBD2 (7 bases). The CDR3 has 14 residues. Deletions cut 5 bases from V and 8 bases from J, with 16 bases between. The germline V gene has CDR1 SGHTA and CDR2 FQGNSA. The CDR3 sequence is CASSPVGGRDEQFF. The CDR3 DNA is TGTGCCAGCAGCCCAGTGGGGGGGCGGGATGAGCAGTTCTTC.

The chain combines TRBV2 with TRBJ1-5; D perhaps matches TRBD1 (6 bases). The CDR3 loop spans 14 amino acids. The V and J ends lost 3 bases and 3 bases respectively, with 9 bases between them. From germline, CDR1 is SNHLY and CDR2 FYNNEI. This CDR3 is CASSDRDNNQPQHF. CDR3 DNA: TGTGCCAGCAGTGACCGGGACAACAATCAGCCCCAGCATTTT.

The V gene is TRBV3-1 (or the pseudogene TRBV3-2), the J gene TRBJ1-1, with a weak D call TRBD1 (6 bases). In germline, CDR1 is LGHDT, CDR2 YNNKEL (reference sequence). The CDR3 contains 16 residues. Deletions cut 4 bases from V and 0 bases from J, with 15 bases between. The CDR3 region has the DNA TGTGCCAGCAGCCGATATCGACAGGAAATGAACACTGAAGCTTTCTTT. Translation gives CASSRYRQEMNTEAFF.

The table lists this clone with a count of one. V and J are TRBV2 and TRBJ2-7, with D possibly matching TRBD1 (5 bases). The V end lost 8 bases, the J end lost 0 bases, and 11 bases lay between the germline ends. Germline assignment: CDR1 SNHLY and CDR2 FYNNEI. The CDR3 is made up of 13 amino acids. CDR3 amino acids: CASQGRDSYEQYF. The CDR3 nucleotides read TGTGCCAGCCAAGGCAGGGACTCCTACGAGCAGTACTTC.

V is TRBV5-6 and J is TRBJ1-2, with a tentative D call TRBD1 (6 bases). Deletions cut 4 bases from V and 5 bases from J, with 18 bases between. CDR1 is SGHDT and CDR2 is YYEEEE in the germline V gene. The CDR3 totals 15 residues. DNA for the CDR3: TGTGCCAGCAGCACCTACAGGGATGGAATATATGGCTACACCTTC. Its protein is CASSTYRDGIYGYTF.

The J gene is TRBJ2-2, the V gene TRBV15, with D uncertain. Germline-derived CDR1 and CDR2 are LNHNV and YYDKDF (reference sequence). The CDR3 spans 14 residues. V lost 0 bases to trimming and J lost 6 bases, with 8 bases between them. In nucleotides, the CDR3 is TGTGCCACCAGCAGAGATCGGCTAGCCGGGGAGCTGTTTTTT. Translation: CATSRDRLAGELFF.

The rearrangement joins TRBV3-1 (or the pseudogene TRBV3-2) to TRBJ2-1; 9 nucleotides match TRBD2. The germline CDR1 and CDR2 sequences are LGHDT and YNNKEL (reference sequence). V was clipped by 3 bases and J by 5 bases; unmatched bases: 8. The CDR3 loop spans 16 amino acids. The CDR3 DNA is TGTGCCAGCAGCCACCAATTAGCGGGGGCTCACAATGAGCAGTTCTTC. This gives the protein CASSHQLAGAHNEQFF.

The count of this clone is one. The chain recombines TRBV20-1 with TRBJ2-7; 10 positions match TRBD1. CDR1 DFQATT and CDR2 SNEGSKA come from the germline V gene (reference sequence). Trimming took 3 bases from V and 2 from J; bases not matched to a gene: 4. This CDR3 comprises 14 residues. CDR3 amino acids: CSASRGTGAYEQYF. The CDR3 DNA sequence: TGCAGTGCTAGTCGGGGGACAGGGGCCTACGAGCAGTACTTC.

The chain is built from TRBV6-1 and TRBJ2-7, with 10 bases that match TRBD1. Germline trimming cut 3 bases from V and 3 bases from J; bases unmatched to any gene: 2. Germline V gives CDR1 MNHNS, CDR2 SASEGT. The CDR3 contains 14 residues. CDR3 in amino acids: CASSETGGGYEQYF. For the CDR3, the DNA is TGTGCCAGCAGTGAGACAGGGGGCGGCTACGAGCAGTACTTC.

This rearrangement joins TRBV29-1 to TRBJ1-2; TRBD1 might be the D (6 bases). The CDR3 extends over 11 amino acids. The germline V gene encodes CDR1 SQVTM and CDR2 ANQGSEA. The germline V and J ends were trimmed by 6 bases and 6 bases, with 11 bases remaining between them. The CDR3 reads CSVRRQDGYTF. The CDR3 DNA reads as TGCAGCGTACGACGACAGGATGGCTACACCTTC.

This chain links TRBV19 with TRBJ1-5, with 9 bases matching TRBD1. J gave up 4 bases and V 6 bases, and 7 bases lay outside the gene matches. Germline loops: CDR1 LNHDA, CDR2 SQIVND (reference sequence). The CDR3 runs to 15 residues. The CDR3 bases are TGTGCCAGTAGCCATCCCGGGACAGGGAATCAGCCCCAGCATTTT. This sequence encodes CASSHPGTGNQPQHF.

The chain joins TRBV27 to TRBJ1-1, with D possibly TRBD1 on 5 matching bases. V dropped 3 bases and J dropped 4 bases, with 9 bases sitting between them. Germline V gene data show CDR1 as MNHEY and CDR2 as SMNVEV (reference sequence). The CDR3 spans 13 residues. As DNA, the CDR3 is TGTGCCAGCAGTTTGCAGGGTGGCACTGAAGCTTTCTTT. Its protein is CASSLQGGTEAFF.

CDR3: CASSQVGRAKRTNEKLFF. CDR3 in DNA: TGCGCCAGCAGCCAAGTTGGCAGGGCAAAGAGGACTAATGAAAAACTGTTTTTT. The rearrangement uses TRBV4-1 and TRBJ1-4, with TRBD1 as a possible D gene (5 bases). CDR1 and CDR2 (germline): MGHRA, YSYEKL. V shed 1 base and J shed 2 bases, with 17 bases lying between them. There are 18 residues in the CDR3.

The chain links TRBV11-1 to TRBJ2-3; D remains unclear. Deletions cut 2 bases from V and 5 bases from J, with 2 bases between. Germline-derived CDR1 and CDR2 are SGHAT and FQDESV (reference sequence). The CDR3 totals 11 residues. CDR3 nucleotide sequence: TGTGCCAGCAGCTTACAAGATACGCAGTATTTT. Translating it yields CASSLQDTQYF.

The chain links TRBV25-1 to TRBJ2-7; 10 bases align to TRBD1. Per the germline V gene, CDR1 is MGHDK and CDR2 is SYGVNS. Trimming at V came to 7 bases and at J to 5 bases, leaving 8 bases not matched to a gene. CDR3 size: 14 residues. CDR3 DNA: TGTGCCAGCAAGGGGGACAGGGGATTCGACGAGCAGTACTTC. Translated, it gives CASKGDRGFDEQYF.